This T cell receptor beta chain was sequenced during a study of blood T cell repertoires in COVID-19. As for the study in general: T cells, B-cell-depleted T cells, or PBMCs supplied cDNA or gDNA.

Ten or more counts support this clone. The trim removed 3 bases at V and 12 bases at J, leaving 8 bases unmatched. The CDR3 length is 15 residues. Per germline, CDR1 LGHNT and CDR2 FRNRAP. Libraries were prepared by immunoSEQ multiplex PCR; TCRdb keeps only in-frame clonotypes and omits some of them. The repertoire includes some 150,000 clones, 85% of them detected once, and just under 3% sits in the top ten. The TCR was taken from a man aged 45-60 years with acute or convalescent COVID-19. The V gene is TRBV12-5, the J gene TRBJ2-1; 13 bases fit TRBD2. The sequencing input was peripheral blood. CDR3 sequence reads: CASGLPTSGRDGQFF. The CDR3, as DNA: TGTGCTAGTGGTTTACCTACTAGCGGGAGGGATGGGCAGTTCTTC.